Below are 31 T cell receptor beta chains sequenced from a single sample in a study of blood T cell repertoires in COVID-19. Clones were read by immunoSEQ multiplex PCR, and TCRdb kept only the in-frame ones, dropping some. Found here are 200,000 to 250,000 clones, 86% of them singletons; the top ten hold 2.2%. Material: peripheral blood. These receptors were collected from a woman aged 45 to 65 with acute or convalescent COVID-19.

The chain joins TRBV3-1 (or the pseudogene TRBV3-2) to TRBJ2-7; weak D call: TRBD2 (5 bases). CDR3 length: 12 residues. Looked up from germline, CDR1 is LGHDT and CDR2 is YNNKEL (reference sequence). Trimming shortened V by 4 bases and J by 5 bases, and 9 bases separated the two germline ends. This CDR3 is CASSPSGNEQYF. CDR3 bases: TGTGCCAGCAGCCCCTCGGGGAACGAGCAGTACTTC.

This clone was recorded a few times. The chain uses TRBV4-3 and TRBJ2-3; TRBD2 matches 11 bases. CDR1 LGHNA and CDR2 YSLEER come from the germline V gene. The length of the CDR3 is 15 residues. With 4 bases clipped from V and 5 bases from J, the junction kept 5 bases outside the gene matches. The CDR3: CASSPLLAGEDTQYF. The CDR3 nucleotides are TGCGCCAGCAGCCCTTTACTAGCGGGGGAAGATACGCAGTATTTT.

This clone was seen a single time. V is TRBV2 and J is TRBJ1-1, with D possibly matching TRBD1 (6 bases). CDR3 length equals 10 residues. V lost 6 bases to trimming and J lost 11 bases, with 10 bases between them. Germline-derived CDR1 and CDR2 are SNHLY and FYNNEI. The CDR3 nucleotides read TGTGCCAGCAGCAGACAGGTGGCTTTCTTT. Amino acids: CASSRQVAFF.

The chain combines TRBV5-5 with TRBJ1-3; unclear D gene. V was cut by 5 bases and J by 2 bases, with 14 bases left in between. The CDR3 runs 15 residues. The germline gives CDR1 SGHKS, CDR2 YYEKEE (reference sequence). This CDR3 is CASSYLSEAGNTIYF. The CDR3 nucleotides are TGTGCCAGCAGTTACCTATCTGAAGCTGGAAACACCATATATTTT.

This rearrangement joins TRBV10-2 to TRBJ1-1; 8 nucleotides line up with TRBD1. V was pared by 5 bases and J by 1 base, with 12 bases of the junction left unmatched. Germline V gene sequence: CDR1 WSHSY, CDR2 SAAADI. The CDR3 extends over 17 amino acids. This chain's CDR3 is CASSKIGGQGQNTEAFF. The CDR3 DNA sequence: TGCGCCAGCAGTAAGATCGGCGGACAGGGCCAGAACACTGAAGCTTTCTTT.

The rearrangement uses TRBV19 and TRBJ2-3; no firm D call. The CDR3 runs to 14 residues. CDR1 is LNHDA, CDR2 SQIVND, per germline (reference sequence). Trimming pared 5 bases from V and 0 bases from J, leaving 9 bases between. The CDR3 here is CASSLVTSTDTQYF. Here the CDR3 DNA reads TGTGCCAGTAGTCTAGTTACTAGCACAGATACGCAGTATTTT.

This sequence joins TRBV7-2 and TRBJ2-1; 7 bases line up with TRBD1. The germline CDR1 and CDR2 sequences are SGHTA and FQGNSA. The CDR3 runs 16 residues. V was pared by 3 bases and J by 7 bases, with 12 bases of the junction left unmatched. The CDR3 coding sequence is TGTGCCAGCAGCTTCCCCCCCCAGGGGGTAGATAATGAGCAGTTCTTC. Its protein is CASSFPPQGVDNEQFF.

The chain joins TRBV7-9 to TRBJ1-2; 7 bases agree with TRBD1. CDR3 size: 14 residues. J lost 1 base, V lost 5 bases, and 4 bases had no gene match. Looked up from germline, CDR1 is SEHNR and CDR2 is FQNEAQ (reference sequence). This CDR3 reads CASSPGQSNYGYTF. CDR3 DNA: TGTGCCAGCAGCCCGGGACAGAGTAACTATGGCTACACCTTC.

The V gene is TRBV18, the J gene TRBJ2-7; D not certain. Germline CDR1 is KGHSH and CDR2 is LQKENI. This CDR3 comprises 13 residues. V shed 0 bases and J shed 4 bases, with 7 bases lying between them. This CDR3 reads CASSPPSQYEQYF. The DNA of the CDR3 is TGTGCCAGCTCACCACCTTCGCAGTACGAGCAGTACTTC. Using reference TRBV18 and TRBJ2-7 for the parts outside the CDR3, the full variable domain is NAGVMQNPRHLVRRRGQEARLRCSPMKGHSHVYWYRQLPEEGLKFMVYLQKENIIDESGMPKERFSAEFPKEGPSILRIQQVVRGDSAAYFCASSPPSQYEQYFGPGTRLTVT.

This sequence joins TRBV16 and TRBJ1-2; D not resolved. The length of the CDR3 is 15 residues. Trimming cost V 2 bases and J 0 bases, with 10 bases left between them. Germline V lookup: CDR1 KGHSY, CDR2 FQNENV. The CDR3 here is CASSQVAGPNYGYTF. CDR3 DNA: TGTGCCAGCAGCCAAGTGGCAGGTCCTAACTATGGCTACACCTTC.

The chain is built from TRBV19 and TRBJ2-3; D is perhaps TRBD2 (5 bases). Trimming removed 4 bases at V and 10 bases at J, with 12 bases between. There are 12 residues in the CDR3. The V gene's germline CDR1 is LNHDA and CDR2 SQIVND (reference sequence). Written as DNA, the CDR3 is TGTGCCAGTAGTAACAACGGAGGCCCGCAGTATTTT. Translating it yields CASSNNGGPQYF.

The chain links TRBV12-1 to TRBJ1-2; whether TRBD1, the table's D call, matches the DNA was not checked. TRBV12-1 constitutes a pseudogene. The CDR3 covers 19 residues. The DNA for the CDR3 is TGTGCCAGCAGCTTTGCAGAACGGGACAGGGGAGGTTTGGACTATGGCTACACCTTC. Amino acid sequence: CASSFAERDRGGLDYGYTF.

This clone was recorded only once. V and J are TRBV5-1 and TRBJ1-1; the match to TRBD1 covers 8 bases. CDR1 is SGHRS and CDR2 is YFSETQ in the germline V gene. Trimming cost V 6 bases and J 2 bases; bases outside gene matches: 15. CDR3 length: 17 residues. The chain's CDR3 is CASTRGSGTGQNTEAFF. CDR3 bases: TGCGCCAGCACCCGAGGGTCCGGGACAGGCCAAAACACTGAAGCTTTCTTT.

This rearrangement joins TRBV2 to TRBJ2-7; a possible D gene is TRBD2 (7 bases). CDR3 length: 14 residues. The germline CDR1 and CDR2 sequences are SNHLY and FYNNEI. Trimming cost V 5 bases and J 3 bases, with 14 bases left between them. Here the CDR3 DNA reads TGTGCCAGCAGTTTTGGAGGGGGGGTCTACGAGCAGTACTTC. It yields the protein CASSFGGGVYEQYF.

CDR3 nucleotide sequence: TGTGCCAGCTCACGCGGGATAGAAGATACGCAGTATTTT. Protein product: CASSRGIEDTQYF. The chain joins TRBV18 to TRBJ2-3; D possibly corresponds to TRBD2 (6 bases). The V gene lost 4 bases and the J gene lost 5 bases, with 10 bases spanning the gap. The germline V gene encodes CDR1 KGHSH and CDR2 LQKENI. The CDR3 totals 13 residues.

The chain recombines TRBV7-3 with TRBJ2-1; TRBD2 matches at 8 bases. J lost 3 bases, V lost 5 bases, and 9 bases had no gene match. Per germline, CDR1 SGHTA and CDR2 FQGTGA. The CDR3 is 16 amino acids. CDR3 sequence reads: CASSRGLAESYNEQFF. CDR3 bases: TGTGCCAGCAGCCGCGGACTAGCTGAAAGCTACAATGAGCAGTTCTTC.

J is TRBJ1-5 and V is TRBV21-1; the table names TRBD1, a call not compared with the DNA. TRBV21-1 has pseudogene status. The CDR3 runs to 16 residues. DNA for the CDR3: TGTGCCAGCAGCAAAGACTCAGGGGGCTGGAATCAGCCCCAGCATTTT. Amino acids: CASSKDSGGWNQPQHF.

The chain uses TRBV10-3 and TRBJ1-2; 9 nucleotides match TRBD1. CDR1 is ENHRY, CDR2 SYGVKD, per germline. V gave up 4 bases and J gave up 1 base; unmatched junction bases: 4. The CDR3 covers 15 residues. CDR3 bases: TGTGCCATCAGTGCTGGGACAGGGAATAACTATGGCTACACCTTC. Its translation: CAISAGTGNNYGYTF.

The V call is TRBV5-1, the J call TRBJ2-3; the match to TRBD2 covers 10 bases. This CDR3 contains 17 residues. The V gene end was trimmed by 1 base and the J gene end by 0 bases; junction bases not matched to a gene: 5. From germline, CDR1 is SGHRS and CDR2 YFSETQ. CDR3 DNA: TGCGCCAGCAGCTTGAAAACTAGCGGGATCAGCACAGATACGCAGTATTTT. Protein: CASSLKTSGISTDTQYF.

The V gene is TRBV14, the J gene TRBJ1-2; D not certain. Germline loops: CDR1 SGHDN, CDR2 FVKESK. The CDR3 has 14 residues. V was cut by 0 bases and J by 8 bases, with 13 bases left in between. This chain's CDR3 is CASSQDLRFEGYTF. The CDR3 DNA reads TGTGCCAGCAGCCAAGATCTCCGGTTTGAGGGCTACACCTTC.

The rearrangement joins TRBV15 to TRBJ2-1, with 8 bases matching TRBD2. The J segment lost 2 bases and the V segment lost 4 bases, leaving 7 bases of the junction unmatched. Germline V gene lookup returns CDR1 LNHNV and CDR2 YYDKDF (reference sequence). CDR3 length: 16 amino acids. CDR3 region: CATSTRAGGPYNEQFF. Here the CDR3 DNA reads TGTGCCACCAGCACCCGCGCGGGAGGCCCCTACAATGAGCAGTTCTTC. Full variable domain (missing parts from reference TRBV15 and TRBJ2-1): DAMVIQNPRYQVTQFGKPVTLSCSQTLNHNVMYWYQQKSSQAPKLLFHYYDKDFNNEADTPDNFQSRRPNTSFCFLDIRSPGLGDTAMYLCATSTRAGGPYNEQFFGPGTRLTVL.

Only a few counts were recorded for this clone. V and J are TRBV11-3 and TRBJ1-6; TRBD1 matches 8 bases. The CDR3 spans 14 residues. Germline V gene data show CDR1 as SGHNT and CDR2 as YENEEA. V shed 6 bases, J shed 8 bases, and the junction held 6 bases outside the gene matches. The CDR3, as DNA: TGTGCCAGCAGTATACTGACAGGGGATTCACCCCTCCACTTT. Translation: CASSILTGDSPLHF.

The chain has TRBV6-1 and TRBJ1-1; D gene uncertain. Trimming removed 2 bases from V and 6 bases from J, with 10 bases in between. The CDR3 runs to 13 residues. Germline CDR1 and CDR2: MNHNS and SASEGT. The CDR3 region has the DNA TGTGCCAGCAGTGAACTTTGGGAGGCTGAAGCTTTCTTT. Its translation: CASSELWEAEAFF.

CDR3: CSVRQGVGEQFF. CDR3 sequence (DNA): TGCAGCGTGAGACAGGGGGTAGGTGAGCAGTTCTTC. This chain uses TRBV29-1 with TRBJ2-1, with 9 bases aligning to TRBD1. CDR1 and CDR2 (germline): SQVTM, ANQGSEA. The CDR3 runs 12 residues. J was trimmed by 9 bases and V by 6 bases; bases with no gene match: 6.

This chain links TRBV11-2 with TRBJ1-4; unclear D gene. The CDR3 extends over 14 amino acids. Germline assignment: CDR1 SGHAT and CDR2 FQNNGV. V lost 6 bases, J lost 0 bases, and 8 bases lay in between. The CDR3 spells CASRSETTNEKLFF. Written as DNA, the CDR3 is TGTGCCAGCAGGTCAGAAACAACTAATGAAAAACTGTTTTTT. The entire variable domain, with the rest obtained from reference TRBV11-2 and TRBJ1-4, is as follows: EAGVAQSPRYKIIEKRQSVAFWCNPISGHATLYWYQQILGQGPKLLIQFQNNGVVDDSQLPKDRFSAERLKGVDSTLKIQPAKLEDSAVYLCASRSETTNEKLFFGSGTQLSVL.

This chain connects TRBV7-2 to TRBJ2-5; 8 bases are a match to TRBD2. Germline V CDR1 and CDR2: SGHTA, FQGNSA. With 4 bases clipped from V and 5 bases from J, the junction kept 15 bases outside the gene matches. The CDR3 is made up of 17 amino acids. DNA for the CDR3: TGTGCCAGCAGCTCTGGGGTTGACGGGGGGGCCAGGGAGACCCAGTACTTC. Protein sequence: CASSSGVDGGARETQYF.

J is TRBJ2-3 and V is TRBV3-1 (or the pseudogene TRBV3-2); TRBD2 might be the D (5 bases). The CDR3 totals 16 residues. Germline V gene sequence: CDR1 LGHDT, CDR2 YNNKEL (reference sequence). V was clipped by 0 bases and J by 2 bases, with 12 bases between them. The CDR3 sequence is CASSQEWSGSTDTQYF. For the CDR3, the DNA is TGTGCCAGCAGCCAAGAATGGTCGGGATCCACAGATACGCAGTATTTT.

This clone was seen a single time. CDR3 bases: TGTGCCAGCAGCCCAGGGCAGGGAAGAGAATATGGAGAGACCCAGTACTTC. Translated: CASSPGQGREYGETQYF. The chain joins TRBV7-8 to TRBJ2-5, with D perhaps TRBD1 (5 bases). CDR1 SGHVS and CDR2 FQNEAQ come from the germline V gene. The CDR3 has 17 residues. Between the trimmed V and J ends, which lost 5 bases and 4 bases, there was a span of 23 bases.

The chain has TRBV20-1 and TRBJ1-1; D remains ambiguous. V shed 3 bases and J shed 4 bases, with 6 bases lying between them. The CDR3 is made up of 11 amino acids. The germline V gene encodes CDR1 DFQATT and CDR2 SNEGSKA (reference sequence). The CDR3 DNA reads as TGCAGTGCTAGGGACTCCACTGAAGCTTTCTTT. The encoded protein is CSARDSTEAFF.

This chain joins TRBV13 and TRBJ1-5; 11 nucleotides match TRBD1. CDR1 is PRHDT and CDR2 is FYEKMQ in the germline V gene (reference sequence). V was pared by 5 bases and J by 5 bases, with 8 bases of the junction left unmatched. This CDR3 is 16 amino acids long. CDR3: CASSRGTGGSDQPQHF. The CDR3 nucleotides are TGTGCCAGCAGCAGAGGGACAGGGGGTTCCGATCAGCCCCAGCATTTT.

V usage is TRBV27 and J usage is TRBJ1-6; possibly TRBD1 for D (6 bases). V gave up 3 bases and J gave up 4 bases, with 19 bases separating them. Germline CDR1 is MNHEY and CDR2 is SMNVEV (reference sequence). This CDR3 is 18 amino acids long. The chain's CDR3 is CASSFGSYQQGYNSPLHF. DNA for the CDR3: TGTGCCAGCAGTTTTGGCAGCTACCAACAGGGTTATAATTCACCCCTCCACTTT.